This entry lists 32 T cell receptor beta chains sequenced from one sample in a study of STAT5B mutations in CD4+ large granular lymphocyte leukemia. Only in-frame clones appear in the TCRdb table, and some are missing; sequencing was by immunoSEQ multiplex PCR. The sample carries 20,000 to 25,000 clones, 74% recorded once. The sequencing sample was made of CD4+ T cells from blood buffy coats. These receptors came from a human donor in good health.

The genes are TRBV19 and TRBJ2-2; tentative D call: TRBD1 (6 bases). Germline V gene sequence: CDR1 LNHDA, CDR2 SQIVND (reference sequence). Deletions cut 9 bases from V and 5 bases from J, with 13 bases between. CDR3 length: 13 residues. CDR3 region: CASAQGPTGELFF. The CDR3 DNA reads as TGTGCCAGCGCTCAGGGGCCGACCGGGGAGCTGTTTTTT.

J is TRBJ2-3 and V is TRBV7-2, with 8 bases that match TRBD1. V dropped 1 base and J dropped 5; count of bases not matched to a gene: 5. This CDR3 has 15 residues. Germline V lookup: CDR1 SGHTA, CDR2 FQGNSA. CDR3 region: CASSLGGQALDTQYF. Here the CDR3 DNA reads TGTGCCAGCAGCTTAGGGGGACAGGCGCTAGATACGCAGTATTTT.

This clone was detected a few times. This rearrangement joins TRBV5-1 to TRBJ1-1; 9 bases fit TRBD1. V lost 5 bases, J lost 2 bases, and 4 bases stayed unmatched. The CDR3 has 14 amino acids. CDR1 is SGHRS and CDR2 is YFSETQ in the germline V gene. The CDR3 loop is CASRAQGANTEAFF. In nucleotides, the CDR3 is TGCGCCAGCAGGGCACAGGGGGCCAACACTGAAGCTTTCTTT.

A single count supports this clone. The chain has TRBV19 and TRBJ1-1, with D perhaps TRBD1 (6 bases). Germline V lookup: CDR1 LNHDA, CDR2 SQIVND (reference sequence). With 4 bases removed from V and 0 bases from J, the gap between germline ends came to 18 bases. The CDR3 contains 17 residues. Written as DNA, the CDR3 is TGTGCCAGTAGTAAATTCGGGGGGCTTCCAATGAACACTGAAGCTTTCTTT. The encoded protein is CASSKFGGLPMNTEAFF.

The chain carries TRBV4-3 and TRBJ1-3, with D hard to call. CDR1 LGHNA and CDR2 YSLEER come from the germline V gene. V gave up 5 bases and J gave up 4 bases, with 15 bases separating them. The CDR3 extends over 15 amino acids. The chain's CDR3 is CASSSSWLGGNTIYF. CDR3 sequence (DNA): TGCGCCAGCAGCTCATCTTGGTTGGGGGGAAACACCATATATTTT.

J is TRBJ1-6 and V is TRBV6-1, with TRBD1 matching over 8 bases. This CDR3 spans 12 amino acids. Trimming took 10 bases from V and 10 from J; bases not matched to a gene: 6. Germline CDR1 and CDR2: MNHNS and SASEGT. In DNA, the CDR3 is TGTGCCACGGACAGGGCAGGCTCACCCCTCCACTTT. Translation gives CATDRAGSPLHF.

The chain carries TRBV7-2 and TRBJ2-1; weak D call: TRBD1 (6 bases). The CDR3 runs 15 residues. Germline CDR1 SGHTA, CDR2 FQGNSA. The germline V and J ends were trimmed by 1 base and 6 bases, with 13 bases remaining between them. This CDR3 is CASSLGAGAGNEQFF. In DNA, the CDR3 is TGTGCCAGCAGCTTAGGGGCAGGGGCTGGCAATGAGCAGTTCTTC.

The V call is TRBV9, the J call TRBJ2-3, with 9 bases that match TRBD2. V lost 4 bases, J lost 4 bases, and 4 bases stayed unmatched. CDR1 is SGDLS, CDR2 YYNGEE, per germline. The CDR3 contains 14 residues. DNA for the CDR3: TGTGCCAGCAGCCACCGGACTAGCGCAGATACGCAGTATTTT. Translated, it gives CASSHRTSADTQYF.

This chain joins TRBV7-3 and TRBJ2-3; D could derive from TRBD1 or TRBD2 (6 bases each). There are 15 residues in the CDR3. The V and J ends lost 5 bases and 2 bases respectively, with 14 bases between them. The germline gives CDR1 SGHTA, CDR2 FQGTGA. This CDR3 is CASSPGDFSTDTQYF. As DNA, the CDR3 is TGTGCCAGCAGCCCAGGGGACTTTTCCACAGATACGCAGTATTTT.

This clone has only one observation. V usage is TRBV6-5 and J usage is TRBJ2-1; TRBD2 is a possible D gene (6 bases). The germline CDR1 and CDR2 sequences are MNHEY and SVGAGI. V lost 0 bases, J lost 2 bases, and 8 bases lay in between. The CDR3 is 15 residues long. CDR3 sequence: CASSYSREPYNEQFF. The CDR3 coding sequence is TGTGCCAGCAGTTACTCGCGGGAACCCTACAATGAGCAGTTCTTC.

The table lists this clone with a few counts. This chain links TRBV4-1 with TRBJ2-3, with 10 bases fitting TRBD1. Germline values: CDR1 MGHRA, CDR2 YSYEKL. The CDR3 has 20 residues. Trimming took 1 base from V and 2 from J; bases not matched to a gene: 15. The CDR3 reads CASSQARNMGQGRNTDTQYF. The CDR3 DNA reads TGCGCCAGCAGCCAAGCCCGAAACATGGGACAGGGGAGGAACACAGATACGCAGTATTTT.

This sequence joins TRBV6-1 and TRBJ2-1; a possible D gene is TRBD2 (6 bases). Germline V gene lookup returns CDR1 MNHNS and CDR2 SASEGT. The CDR3 extends over 15 amino acids. The ends were cut back, 8 bases at V and 12 bases at J, with 26 bases in the middle. CDR3 in DNA: TGTGCCAGCGACCCCCGACTAGGAGAAGGTGGAGGGCAGTTCTTC. Protein product: CASDPRLGEGGGQFF.

The chain couples TRBV4-2 to TRBJ2-5; TRBD2 aligns across 14 bases. V shed 5 bases and J 5 bases; nucleotides not matched to a gene: 7. The length of the CDR3 is 16 residues. CDR1 is LGHNA and CDR2 is YNFKEQ in the germline V gene. This CDR3 reads CASSGGTSGSHETQYF. CDR3 bases: TGTGCCAGCAGCGGAGGGACTAGCGGGAGTCACGAGACCCAGTACTTC.

This clone was counted between two and nine times. The chain carries TRBV6-5 and TRBJ2-7; 7 bases are shared with TRBD1. Germline assignment: CDR1 MNHEY and CDR2 SVGAGI. The CDR3 sequence is 13 residues long. V was clipped by 2 bases and J by 2 bases; unmatched bases: 0. Here the CDR3 DNA reads TGTGCCAGCAGTTACGACAGGGCCTACGAGCAGTACTTC. Its translation is CASSYDRAYEQYF.

The V gene is TRBV28, the J gene TRBJ1-5, with a tentative D call TRBD1 (6 bases). Germline V gives CDR1 MDHEN, CDR2 SYDVKM. The CDR3 runs to 15 residues. V was cut by 2 bases and J by 2 bases, with 10 bases left in between. CDR3 DNA sequence: TGTGCCAGCAGTTTACCACAGGGACGCAATCAGCCCCAGCATTTT. Its protein is CASSLPQGRNQPQHF.

V usage is TRBV4-3 and J usage is TRBJ1-2, with D perhaps TRBD1 (5 bases). From germline, CDR1 is LGHNA and CDR2 YSLEER. V lost 0 bases and J 6 bases, leaving 8 bases between the germline ends. The CDR3 spans 13 residues. For the CDR3, the DNA is TGCGCCAGCAGCCAAGAGTGGGGGGATGGCTACACCTTC. Encoded protein: CASSQEWGDGYTF.

V usage is TRBV9 and J usage is TRBJ1-6; D is perhaps TRBD1 (6 bases). The germline gives CDR1 SGDLS, CDR2 YYNGEE. The length of the CDR3 is 15 residues. V lost 4 bases, J lost 8 bases, and 16 bases lay in between. The CDR3 here is CASSPRDISHSPLHF. The CDR3 DNA follows: TGTGCCAGCAGCCCCCGGGACATATCCCATTCACCCCTCCACTTT.

The chain couples TRBV7-8 to TRBJ2-1; D possibly matches TRBD1 or TRBD2 (6 bases each). V lost 1 base and J 9 bases, leaving 19 bases between the germline ends. CDR1 SGHVS and CDR2 FQNEAQ come from the germline V gene. The CDR3 sequence is 16 residues long. The DNA for the CDR3 is TGTGCCAGCAGCTTAGTGGGACTCGGAGGGACACCTGAGCAGTTCTTC. It translates to CASSLVGLGGTPEQFF.

V and J are TRBV19 and TRBJ2-2, with D possibly being TRBD1 (6 bases). Per germline, CDR1 LNHDA and CDR2 SQIVND (reference sequence). With 4 bases removed from V and 6 bases from J, the gap between germline ends came to 12 bases. The CDR3 covers 14 residues. CDR3 nucleotide sequence: TGTGCCAGTAGTAAAAGGGGGTCGTCCGGGGAGCTGTTTTTT. This translates into CASSKRGSSGELFF. Complete variable domain (other parts from reference TRBV19 and TRBJ2-2): DGGITQSPKYLFRKEGQNVTLSCEQNLNHDAMYWYRQDPGQGLRLIYYSQIVNDFQKGDIAEGYSVSREKKESFPLTVTSAQKNPTAFYLCASSKRGSSGELFFGEGSRLTVL.

This clone was seen a few times. This chain uses TRBV6-1 with TRBJ2-2; D call uncertain. Germline V gene lookup returns CDR1 MNHNS and CDR2 SASEGT. The CDR3 is 11 amino acids. V dropped 7 bases and J dropped 4 bases, with 4 bases sitting between them. CDR3 in amino acids: CASIGTGELFF. CDR3 sequence (DNA): TGTGCCAGCATTGGCACCGGGGAGCTGTTTTTT.

The chain employs TRBV5-1 and TRBJ2-7; TRBD2 agrees at 10 bases. CDR3 size: 16 residues. Germline V gene lookup returns CDR1 SGHRS and CDR2 YFSETQ. The junction had 9 bases not matched to a gene; V was cut back by 5 bases and J by 1 base. The CDR3 DNA follows: TGCGCCAGCAGACCGTTTGCTAGCGGGAGTTCCTACGAGCAGTACTTC. Translating it yields CASRPFASGSSYEQYF.

The rearrangement links TRBV20-1 to TRBJ1-2; D remains ambiguous. Germline V gives CDR1 DFQATT, CDR2 SNEGSKA (reference sequence). The V and J ends lost 6 bases and 0 bases respectively, with 5 bases between them. The CDR3 covers 11 residues. The CDR3 here is CSAQANYGYTF. CDR3 DNA: TGCAGTGCCCAGGCTAACTATGGCTACACCTTC.

The chain uses TRBV6-6 and TRBJ1-2; D not certain. The V gene's germline CDR1 is MNHNY and CDR2 SVGAGI (reference sequence). V lost 6 bases to trimming and J lost 6 bases, with 14 bases between them. CDR3 length: 13 residues. The CDR3 sequence is CASSRIGWNGYTF. CDR3 coding DNA: TGTGCCAGCAGCCGAATTGGGTGGAATGGCTACACCTTC.

As concerns this clone: An end of the junction does not agree with germline; a read error may underlie this. The chain links TRBV7-7 to TRBJ2-2, with D tentatively TRBD1 (6 bases). The CDR3 consists of 15 residues. In germline, CDR1 is SSHAT, CDR2 FNYEAQ (reference sequence). As DNA, the CDR3 is TGTGCTAGCAGCTCAGGACAGATGGGTACCGGGGAGCTGTTTTTT. It codes for CASSSGQMGTGELFF.

The V call is TRBV10-3, the J call TRBJ2-5, with a tentative D call TRBD1 (5 bases). Germline CDR1 is ENHRY and CDR2 is SYGVKD. The germline V and J ends were trimmed by 0 bases and 7 bases, with 18 bases remaining between them. The CDR3 extends over 16 amino acids. The CDR3 DNA reads TGTGCCATCAGTGAGTCTCGTGAGGCAGGGCCCGGGACCCAGTACTTC. It is translated as CAISESREAGPGTQYF.

The chain links TRBV5-4 to TRBJ2-7; no definite D call. CDR3 length: 14 residues. Trimming removed 0 bases from V and 1 base from J, with 8 bases in between. The germline V gene has CDR1 SGHNT and CDR2 YYREEE (reference sequence). This CDR3 reads CASSLEIGSYEQYF. The CDR3 coding sequence is TGTGCCAGCAGCTTGGAGATAGGGTCCTACGAGCAGTACTTC. Full variable domain (outside the CDR3, taken from reference TRBV5-4 and TRBJ2-7): ETGVTQSPTHLIKTRGQQVTLRCSSQSGHNTVSWYQQALGQGPQFIFQYYREEENGRGNFPPRFSGLQFPNYSSELNVNALELDDSALYLCASSLEIGSYEQYFGPGTRLTVT.

The rearrangement joins TRBV5-5 to TRBJ2-5; D is possibly TRBD2 (5 bases). The V and J ends lost 1 base and 1 base respectively, with 5 bases between them. CDR3 length: 13 residues. CDR1 is SGHKS and CDR2 is YYEKEE in the germline V gene (reference sequence). CDR3 nucleotide sequence: TGTGCCAGCAGCTTGCTAGCCCAAGAGACCCAGTACTTC. This gives the protein CASSLLAQETQYF.

CDR3 protein: CASSIGGSAFF. DNA for the CDR3: TGTGCCAGTAGTATAGGAGGGAGCGCTTTCTTT. The chain employs TRBV19 and TRBJ1-1; D is unclear. The CDR3 is made up of 11 amino acids. Looked up from germline, CDR1 is LNHDA and CDR2 is SQIVND (reference sequence). V was pared by 1 base and J by 11 bases, with 8 bases between.

The chain uses TRBV7-6 and TRBJ2-5; D ambiguous. Trimming took off 1 base at V and 1 base at J, with 10 bases between the two ends. The CDR3 spans 15 residues. Germline loops: CDR1 SGHVS, CDR2 FNYEAQ. The CDR3 spells CASSLEAAFQETQYF. The CDR3 nucleotides are TGTGCCAGCAGCTTAGAGGCAGCTTTCCAAGAGACCCAGTACTTC.

V and J are TRBV10-3 and TRBJ2-1; 7 bases agree with TRBD1. This CDR3 has 14 amino acids. Germline V CDR1 and CDR2: ENHRY, SYGVKD. V lost 7 bases to trimming and J lost 6 bases; unmatched junction nucleotides: 9. The CDR3 is CAINPGQVFNEQFF. The CDR3 bases are TGTGCCATCAATCCTGGACAGGTCTTCAATGAGCAGTTCTTC.

The chain recombines TRBV5-4 with TRBJ2-7; D gene ambiguous. Trimming left V 1 base short and J 5 bases short, with 13 bases between. CDR3 length: 14 residues. From germline, CDR1 is SGHNT and CDR2 YYREEE (reference sequence). The CDR3 bases are TGTGCCAGCAGCTTGTCCCTTAGGATCCACGAGCAGTACTTC. Its translation is CASSLSLRIHEQYF.

This clone was found once. This chain connects TRBV15 to TRBJ2-2; a weak D match, TRBD1 (6 bases). The length of the CDR3 is 15 residues. The germline V gene has CDR1 LNHNV and CDR2 YYDKDF (reference sequence). The V gene lost 1 base and the J gene lost 4 bases, with 10 bases spanning the gap. In DNA form, the CDR3 reads TGTGCCACCAGCAGAGGGGACACAACCACCGGGGAGCTGTTTTTT. Translated, it gives CATSRGDTTTGELFF.